The T cell receptor (beta chain) described here comes from a study of regulatory T cells in long-lasting Graves disease. To make TCR beta libraries, researchers used iRepertoire HTBI primers and Arm-PCR of CDR3 regions. TCRdb independently ran MiXCR on the multiplex PCR reads; one entry per CDR3 protein. The sample lists about 210,000 distinct CDR3 sequences, 15% to 20% occurring once. Regarding this clonotype: Its antigen is undetermined.

V shed 7 bases and J shed 0 bases, with 13 bases lying between them. The CDR3 is 15 residues long. In germline, CDR1 is SEHNR, CDR2 FQNEAQ (reference sequence). Overall study findings and caveats: Newly diagnosed Graves' patients had higher TCR diversity than persistent ones.

Time point specified: newly diagnosed GD, antithyroid drugs for less than 3 months. Preparation of the TCR library used RNA extracted from PBMCs. These same records also appear under a second study, on T cells in Graves' hyperthyroidism and ophthalmopathy. Turning to that study: Clinicians diagnosed patients from clinical symptoms, serum thyroxine and TRAb, thyroid ultrasound and orbital computed tomography. Using the HTBI primer set, a first-round RT-PCR was run on the TCR CDR3.

V is TRBV7-9 and J is TRBJ1-3, with D unclear. Sample: peripheral blood mononuclear cells (PBMCs), taken at new diagnosis, from a patient treated with antithyroid drugs. This sequence originates from a woman in her thirties with Graves disease. The CDR3 region has the DNA TGTGCCAGCACCCCCCCCGGGAGCTCTGGAAACACCATATATTTT. Translating it yields CASTPPGSSGNTIYF.